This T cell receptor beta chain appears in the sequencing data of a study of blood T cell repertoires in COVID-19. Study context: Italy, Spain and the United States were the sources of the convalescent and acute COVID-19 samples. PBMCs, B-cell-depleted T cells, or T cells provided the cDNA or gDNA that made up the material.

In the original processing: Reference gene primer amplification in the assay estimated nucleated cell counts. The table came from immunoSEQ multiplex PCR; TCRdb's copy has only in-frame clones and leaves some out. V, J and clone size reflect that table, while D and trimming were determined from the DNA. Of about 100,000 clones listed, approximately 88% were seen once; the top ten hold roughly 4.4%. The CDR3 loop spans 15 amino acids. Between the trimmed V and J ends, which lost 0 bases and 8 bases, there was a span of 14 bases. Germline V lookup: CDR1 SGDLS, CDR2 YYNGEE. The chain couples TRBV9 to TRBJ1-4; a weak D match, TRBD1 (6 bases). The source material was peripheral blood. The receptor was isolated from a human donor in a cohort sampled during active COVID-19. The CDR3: CASSVGDTRGEKLFF. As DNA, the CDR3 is TGTGCCAGCAGCGTAGGAGACACCAGGGGAGAAAAACTGTTTTTT.